The 13 T cell receptor beta chains below come from one sample, sequenced in a study of T cells in Graves' hyperthyroidism and ophthalmopathy. The TCR beta CDR3 regions underwent amplification using RNA transcripts as the source. The HTBI set primed first-round TCR CDR3 RT-PCR. Using its own MiXCR run on the multiplex PCR reads, TCRdb lists one record per CDR3 protein. There are over 350,000 distinct CDR3 sequences in the sample; under 20% occur only once, and 35% to 50% lies in the top ten. Sequenced sample: blood. The source is a man younger than 35 with Graves' ophthalmopathy.

In this sample, this clonotype turned up many times. This chain links TRBV28 with TRBJ1-1; D is undetermined. Trimming removed 8 bases from V and 7 bases from J, with 11 bases in between. In germline, CDR1 is MDHEN, CDR2 SYDVKM. There are 11 residues in the CDR3. The CDR3 region has the DNA TGTGCCAGCGGAATTATACGTGAAGCTTTCTTT. Amino acids: CASGIIREAFF.

This clonotype was picked up many times. V gene TRBV3-1 combines with J gene TRBJ2-7; 9 bases are shared with TRBD1. Unmatched junction bases numbered 10, after V lost 3 bases and J lost 7 bases. This CDR3 spans 15 amino acids. The germline gives CDR1 LGHDT, CDR2 YNNKEL (reference sequence). CDR3 sequence: CASSHAGTGIWEQYF. CDR3 nucleotide sequence: TGTGCCAGCAGCCATGCCGGGACAGGGATTTGGGAGCAGTACTTC.

This clonotype was detected a few times. The chain recombines TRBV7-9 with TRBJ2-1; 9 bases line up with TRBD2. CDR1 and CDR2 (germline): SEHNR, FQNEAQ (reference sequence). The V gene end was trimmed by 4 bases and the J gene end by 3 bases; junction bases not matched to a gene: 4. CDR3 length: 15 residues. The CDR3, as DNA: TGTGCCAGCAGCTCGAGCGGGGGGTTCTACAATGAGCAGTTCTTC. Its translation: CASSSSGGFYNEQFF. Supplemented by reference TRBV7-9 and TRBJ2-1, the full variable domain reads DTGVSQNPRHKITKRGQNVTFRCDPISEHNRLYWYRQTLGQGPEFLTYFQNEAQLEKSRLLSDRFSAERPKGSFSTLEIQRTEQGDSAMYLCASSSSGGFYNEQFFGPGTRLTVL.

The chain recombines TRBV7-9 with TRBJ2-3; weak D call: TRBD1 (6 bases). From germline, CDR1 is SEHNR and CDR2 FQNEAQ (reference sequence). The CDR3 sequence is 14 residues long. V dropped 3 bases and J dropped 4 bases, with 11 bases sitting between them. The CDR3 nucleotides are TGTGCCAGCAGCTTGGACAGTGCGGCAGATACGCAGTATTTT. Its protein is CASSLDSAADTQYF.

J is TRBJ1-2 and V is TRBV6-4, with D hard to call. Germline V gene lookup returns CDR1 MRHNA and CDR2 SNTAGT. This CDR3 has 16 residues. V lost 3 bases to trimming and J lost 2 bases, with 16 bases between them. The CDR3 protein is CASSDRAGSANYGYTF. The CDR3 DNA sequence: TGTGCCAGCAGTGATCGGGCAGGCTCAGCCAACTATGGCTACACCTTC.

This clonotype was observed at least ten times. The V call is TRBV11-2, the J call TRBJ2-3, with TRBD2 matching 9 bases. The CDR3 length is 17 residues. The V segment lost 6 bases and the J segment 3 bases; nucleotides outside the gene matches: 13. From germline, CDR1 is SGHAT and CDR2 FQNNGV. CDR3 bases: TGTGCCAGCAGGGAAGGGCGGGGGGGCCGAAGGACAGATACGCAGTATTTT. Amino acids: CASREGRGGRRTDTQYF.

This clonotype was observed at least ten times. The V gene is TRBV9, the J gene TRBJ2-5, with D maybe TRBD2 (5 bases). The CDR3 is 14 amino acids. Trimming cost V 4 bases and J 0 bases, with 10 bases left between them. Germline V CDR1 and CDR2: SGDLS, YYNGEE. CDR3 nucleotides: TGTGCCAGCAGCTCCGGGGTGGACCAAGAGACCCAGTACTTC. Its translation is CASSSGVDQETQYF.

This chain links TRBV5-1 with TRBJ2-3; no reliable D call. Trimming shortened V by 7 bases and J by 5 bases, and 11 bases separated the two germline ends. Germline CDR1 and CDR2: SGHRS and YFSETQ. The CDR3 is 12 amino acids. This chain's CDR3 is CASPRLGDTQYF. The CDR3 region has the DNA TGCGCCAGCCCTAGACTTGGAGATACGCAGTATTTT.

This chain connects TRBV10-3 to TRBJ1-2, with TRBD1 matching 9 bases. CDR1 is ENHRY, CDR2 SYGVKD, per germline. The CDR3 is 13 residues long. J was trimmed by 7 bases and V by 6 bases; bases with no gene match: 6. The CDR3 here is CAIRDRGIGGYTF. CDR3 in DNA: TGTGCCATCAGAGACAGGGGGATCGGTGGCTACACCTTC.

This clonotype was seen just once. A clone one base away is much larger, so this may be a read error. This chain uses TRBV20-1 with TRBJ2-2; 12 positions match TRBD2. Trimming at V came to 0 bases and at J to 5 bases, leaving 10 bases not matched to a gene. The V gene's germline CDR1 is DFQATT and CDR2 SNEGSKA (reference sequence). The CDR3 is 18 amino acids. The CDR3 spells CSARDFLRLAGETGELFF. Written as DNA, the CDR3 is TGCAGTGCTAGAGATTTTTTGAGACTAGCGGGGGAGACCGGGGAGCTGTTTTTT.

The chain is built from TRBV3-1 and TRBJ1-2, with 8 positions matching TRBD1. Germline V gene sequence: CDR1 LGHDT, CDR2 YNNKEL (reference sequence). V lost 4 bases to trimming and J lost 8 bases; unmatched junction nucleotides: 12. CDR3 length: 15 amino acids. CDR3 in DNA: TGTGCCAGCAGCCTAGACTCGACAGGGGAACGCGGCTACACCTTC. This encodes CASSLDSTGERGYTF.

In its sample, this clonotype was seen a few times. The chain recombines TRBV12-3 or TRBV12-4 with TRBJ2-3, with D unresolved. This CDR3 has 10 residues. Trimming cost V 7 bases and J 2 bases, with 1 base left between them. The DNA for the CDR3 is TGTGCCAGCAACACAGATACGCAGTATTTT. Encoded protein: CASNTDTQYF.

This clonotype has more than one count but fewer than ten. V usage is TRBV5-6 and J usage is TRBJ2-1; D might be TRBD2 (7 bases). The CDR3 is made up of 15 amino acids. With 4 bases removed from V and 8 bases from J, the gap between germline ends came to 19 bases. Germline V lookup: CDR1 SGHDT, CDR2 YYEEEE. The CDR3, as DNA: TGTGCCAGCAGCGATTGGGGGGGGCCGGGGGATGAGCAGTTCTTC. Its protein product is CASSDWGGPGDEQFF. The whole variable domain, filled in from reference TRBV5-6 and TRBJ2-1, reads DAGVTQSPTHLIKTRGQQVTLRCSPKSGHDTVSWYQQALGQGPQFIFQYYEEEERQRGNFPDRFSGHQFPNYSSELNVNALLLGDSALYLCASSDWGGPGDEQFFGPGTRLTVL.